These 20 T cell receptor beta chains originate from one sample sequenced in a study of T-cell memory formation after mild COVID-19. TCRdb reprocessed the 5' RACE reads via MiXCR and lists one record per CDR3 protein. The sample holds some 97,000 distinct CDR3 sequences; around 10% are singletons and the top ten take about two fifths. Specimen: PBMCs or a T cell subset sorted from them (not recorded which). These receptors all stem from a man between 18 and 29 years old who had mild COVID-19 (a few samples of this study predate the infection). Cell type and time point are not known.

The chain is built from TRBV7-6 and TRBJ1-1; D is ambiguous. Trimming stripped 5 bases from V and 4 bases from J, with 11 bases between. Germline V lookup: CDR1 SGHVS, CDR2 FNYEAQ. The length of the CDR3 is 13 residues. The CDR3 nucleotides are TGTGCCAGCAGCCCCGAGGGAATCACTGAAGCTTTCTTT. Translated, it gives CASSPEGITEAFF.

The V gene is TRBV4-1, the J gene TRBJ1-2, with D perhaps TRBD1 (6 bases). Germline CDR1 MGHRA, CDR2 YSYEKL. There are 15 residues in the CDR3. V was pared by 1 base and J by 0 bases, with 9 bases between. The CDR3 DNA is TGCGCCAGCAGCCAAGCCGGGGGGCCTAACTATGGCTACACCTTC. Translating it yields CASSQAGGPNYGYTF.

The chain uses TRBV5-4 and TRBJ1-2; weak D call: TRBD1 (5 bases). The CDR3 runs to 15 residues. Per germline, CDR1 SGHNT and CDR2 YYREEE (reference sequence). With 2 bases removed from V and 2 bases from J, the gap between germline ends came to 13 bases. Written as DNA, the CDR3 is TGTGCCAGCAGCTTAGTCCAGGGTTTAAACTATGGCTACACCTTC. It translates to CASSLVQGLNYGYTF.

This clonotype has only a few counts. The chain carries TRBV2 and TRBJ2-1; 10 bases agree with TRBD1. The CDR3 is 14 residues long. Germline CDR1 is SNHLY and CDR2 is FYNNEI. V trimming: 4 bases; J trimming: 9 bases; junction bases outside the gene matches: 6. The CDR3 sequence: CASSAGQGFAEQFF. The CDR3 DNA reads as TGTGCCAGCAGTGCGGGACAGGGGTTTGCTGAGCAGTTCTTC.

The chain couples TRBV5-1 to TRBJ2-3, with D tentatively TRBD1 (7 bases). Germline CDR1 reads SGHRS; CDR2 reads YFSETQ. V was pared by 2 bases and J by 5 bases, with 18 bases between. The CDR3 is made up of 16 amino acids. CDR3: CASSFSQGGGVDTQYF. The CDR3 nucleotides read TGCGCCAGCAGCTTCTCCCAGGGGGGAGGCGTAGATACGCAGTATTTT.

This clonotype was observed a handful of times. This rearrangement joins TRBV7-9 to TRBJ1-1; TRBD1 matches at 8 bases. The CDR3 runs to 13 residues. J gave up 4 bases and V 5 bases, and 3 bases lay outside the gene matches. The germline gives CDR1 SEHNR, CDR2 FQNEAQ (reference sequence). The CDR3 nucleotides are TGTGCCAGCAGCCGGACAGGGTTCACTGAAGCTTTCTTT. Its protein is CASSRTGFTEAFF.

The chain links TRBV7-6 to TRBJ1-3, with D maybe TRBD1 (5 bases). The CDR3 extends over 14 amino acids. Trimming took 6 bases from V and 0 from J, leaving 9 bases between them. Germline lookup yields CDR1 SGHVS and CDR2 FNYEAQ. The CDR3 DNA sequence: TGTGCCAGCAGTCGAGACAGCTCTGGAAACACCATATATTTT. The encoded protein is CASSRDSSGNTIYF.

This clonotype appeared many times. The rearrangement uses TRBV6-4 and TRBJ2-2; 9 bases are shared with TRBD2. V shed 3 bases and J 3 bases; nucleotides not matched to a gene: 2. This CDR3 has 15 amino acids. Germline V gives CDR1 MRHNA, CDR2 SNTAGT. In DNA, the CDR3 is TGTGCCAGCAGTGAGCGGGGGGGCGACACCGGGGAGCTGTTTTTT. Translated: CASSERGGDTGELFF.

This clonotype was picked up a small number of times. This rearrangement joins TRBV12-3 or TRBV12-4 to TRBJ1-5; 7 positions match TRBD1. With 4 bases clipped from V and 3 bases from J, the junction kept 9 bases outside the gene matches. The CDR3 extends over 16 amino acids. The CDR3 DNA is TGTGCCAGCAGTTCCGGGGGACAGTTATTCAATCAGCCCCAGCATTTT. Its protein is CASSSGGQLFNQPQHF.

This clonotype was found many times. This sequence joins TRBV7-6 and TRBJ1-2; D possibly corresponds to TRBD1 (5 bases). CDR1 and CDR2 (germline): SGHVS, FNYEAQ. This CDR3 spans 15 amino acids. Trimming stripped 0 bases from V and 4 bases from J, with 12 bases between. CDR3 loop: CASSLALGLSYGYTF. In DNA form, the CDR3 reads TGTGCCAGCAGCTTAGCGCTGGGGCTCAGCTATGGCTACACCTTC.

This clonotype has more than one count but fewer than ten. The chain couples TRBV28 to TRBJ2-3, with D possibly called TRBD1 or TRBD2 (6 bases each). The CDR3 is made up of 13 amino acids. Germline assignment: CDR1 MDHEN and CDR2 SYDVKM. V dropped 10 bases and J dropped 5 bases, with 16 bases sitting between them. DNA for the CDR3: TGTGCCACCGAACCGGGGGCCGTAGATACGCAGTATTTT. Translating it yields CATEPGAVDTQYF.

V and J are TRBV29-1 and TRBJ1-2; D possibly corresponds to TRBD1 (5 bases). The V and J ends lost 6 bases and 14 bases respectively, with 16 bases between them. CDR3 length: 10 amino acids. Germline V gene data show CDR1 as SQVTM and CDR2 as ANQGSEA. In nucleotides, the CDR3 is TGCAGCGTCGACACAGGAGAGGGGACCTTC. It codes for CSVDTGEGTF.

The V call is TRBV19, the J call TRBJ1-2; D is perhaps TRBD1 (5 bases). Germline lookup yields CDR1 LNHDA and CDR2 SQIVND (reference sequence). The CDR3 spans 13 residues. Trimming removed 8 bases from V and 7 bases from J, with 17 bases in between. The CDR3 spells CASAGGMASGYTF. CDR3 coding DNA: TGTGCCAGTGCCGGGGGGATGGCCTCTGGCTACACCTTC.

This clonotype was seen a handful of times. CDR3 in amino acids: CASSLFGETQYF. The DNA of the CDR3 is TGTGCCAGCAGCTTATTTGGGGAGACCCAGTACTTC. The J gene is TRBJ2-5, the V gene TRBV7-9; D is uncertain. CDR3 size: 12 residues. CDR1 is SEHNR, CDR2 FQNEAQ, per germline (reference sequence). V lost 2 bases, J lost 5 bases, and 6 bases lay in between.

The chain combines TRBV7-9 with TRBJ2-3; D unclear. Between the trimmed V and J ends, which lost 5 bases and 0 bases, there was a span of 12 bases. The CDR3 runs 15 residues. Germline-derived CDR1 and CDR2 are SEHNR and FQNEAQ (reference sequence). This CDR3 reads CASSPAPTSTDTQYF. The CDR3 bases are TGTGCCAGCAGCCCGGCGCCAACCAGCACAGATACGCAGTATTTT. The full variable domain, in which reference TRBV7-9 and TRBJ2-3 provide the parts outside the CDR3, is DTGVSQNPRHKITKRGQNVTFRCDPISEHNRLYWYRQTLGQGPEFLTYFQNEAQLEKSRLLSDRFSAERPKGSFSTLEIQRTEQGDSAMYLCASSPAPTSTDTQYFGPGTRLTVL.

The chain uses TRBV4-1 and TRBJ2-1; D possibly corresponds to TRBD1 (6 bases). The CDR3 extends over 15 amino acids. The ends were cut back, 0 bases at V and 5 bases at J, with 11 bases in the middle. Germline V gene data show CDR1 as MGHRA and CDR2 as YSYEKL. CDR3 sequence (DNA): TGCGCCAGCAGCCAAGAATTTTGGGGGCACAATGAGCAGTTCTTC. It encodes CASSQEFWGHNEQFF.

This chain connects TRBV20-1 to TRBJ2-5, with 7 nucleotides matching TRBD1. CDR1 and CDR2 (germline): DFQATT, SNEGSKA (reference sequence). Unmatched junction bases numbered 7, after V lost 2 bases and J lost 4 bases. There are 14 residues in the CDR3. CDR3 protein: CSARLGQLGETQYF. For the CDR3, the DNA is TGCAGTGCTAGACTGGGACAGCTGGGAGAGACCCAGTACTTC.

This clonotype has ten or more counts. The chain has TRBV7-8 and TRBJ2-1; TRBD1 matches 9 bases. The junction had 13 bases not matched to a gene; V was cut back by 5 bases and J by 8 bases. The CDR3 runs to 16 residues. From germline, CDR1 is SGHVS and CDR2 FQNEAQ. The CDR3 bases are TGTGCCAGCAGCACCCCGGGACAGGGACCAGGGGATGAGCAGTTCTTC. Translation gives CASSTPGQGPGDEQFF.

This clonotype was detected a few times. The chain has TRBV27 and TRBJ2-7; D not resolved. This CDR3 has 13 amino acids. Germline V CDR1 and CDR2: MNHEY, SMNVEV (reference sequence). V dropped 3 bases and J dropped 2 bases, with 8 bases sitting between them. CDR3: CASSLGTTYEQYF. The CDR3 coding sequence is TGTGCCAGCAGTTTGGGTACTACCTACGAGCAGTACTTC.

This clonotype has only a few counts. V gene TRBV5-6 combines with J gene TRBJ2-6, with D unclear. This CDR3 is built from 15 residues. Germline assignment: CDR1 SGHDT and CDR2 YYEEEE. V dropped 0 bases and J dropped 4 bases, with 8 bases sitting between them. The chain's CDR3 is CASSLGPFGANVLTF. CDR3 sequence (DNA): TGTGCCAGCAGCTTGGGTCCCTTCGGGGCCAACGTCCTGACTTTC.